This T cell receptor beta chain originates from a study of cytomegalovirus exposure and HLA in healthy donors. Looking at the study overall: A previous analysis identified more than 100 million unique TCR beta sequences derived from some 200 million T cells.

Note on this clone: Its specificity is unknown.

The V gene's germline CDR1 is LNHDA and CDR2 SQIVND (reference sequence). Trimming took off 2 bases at V and 3 bases at J, with 11 bases between the two ends. The CDR3 sequence is 14 residues long. With 60 Vbeta and 13 Jbeta primers, the PCR was carried out. Profiling relied on immunoSEQ multiplex PCR, and the TCRdb table lists in-frame clones only, not all of them. The table includes roughly 200,000 clones, around 80% detected once. Study-wide findings and caveats: Earlier findings revealed that most TCR beta V segments proved productive either about 87% or about 30% of the time. Most subjects had HLA-A and HLA-B alleles reportedly predicted accurately by TCR beta sequences.

The donors, nominally healthy at sampling, likely had unrecorded immune exposures. The source material was PBMCs. This clonotype was obtained from a woman aged 30 to 39 in good health and CMV-seropositive. This rearrangement joins TRBV19 to TRBJ2-7; perhaps TRBD1 as D (6 bases). The CDR3 protein is CASSIPGAYYEQYF. CDR3 bases: TGTGCCAGTAGTATACCAGGGGCCTACTACGAGCAGTACTTC. Based on the CDR3 plus reference TRBV19 and TRBJ2-7, the full variable domain is DGGITQSPKYLFRKEGQNVTLSCEQNLNHDAMYWYRQDPGQGLRLIYYSQIVNDFQKGDIAEGYSVSREKKESFPLTVTSAQKNPTAFYLCASSIPGAYYEQYFGPGTRLTVT.